Described below is a single T cell receptor (beta chain) sequence and its context. Antigen unknown. These data originate in a study of response to subunit inactivated influenza vaccine. Study-level points and caveats: Each seasonal influenza vaccination recruits few new T cells, the authors suggested.

The CDR3 is 14 residues long. Germline CDR1 SGHTA, CDR2 FQGNSA. V lost 5 bases, J lost 3 bases, and 13 bases lay in between. TCRdb redid the calling of the RT-PCR reads with MiXCR, one entry per CDR3 protein. The data hold roughly 540,000 distinct CDR3 sequences, with roughly a quarter observed a single time. These data are also associated with another study on T cells expressing NK-cell markers. From that study: Making the TCR beta cDNA relied on 5'RACE template switching with UMIs. According to the study, TCR beta repertoires originated from sorted CD3+CD56+NKG2C+, CD3+CD56+NKG2C- and CD3+CD56-NKG2C+ T cells. Seven donors tested HCMV-seropositive and one tested seronegative among the eight sequenced. Where several donors were concerned, these clonotypes also led the CD3+CD56-NKG2C+ fraction.

This sample comprised CD4+ T cells sorted from PBMCs, obtained about 11 days after vaccination. V gene TRBV7-2 combines with J gene TRBJ1-1, with D possibly matching TRBD1 (6 bases). The receptor was derived from a man aged 50 to 59 who received an inactivated influenza vaccine. CDR3 coding DNA: TGTGCCAGCAGCCCGAGGGGGGGGCACACTGAAGCTTTCTTT. Translated: CASSPRGGHTEAFF.